This record concerns one T cell receptor beta chain sequence. Its antigen is still unknown. One end of the junction does not line up with germline, which may come from a read error. The CDR1 and CDR2 encoded by the germline V gene are LGHNT and FRNRAP. From the cysteine through the phenylalanine, the CDR3 covers 13 amino acids. The retained sequence is limited to the CDR3, 39 bases, with the frame set at the first base. The data belong to a study of T cells in Graves' hyperthyroidism and ophthalmopathy (dated by TCRdb to about 2019). Some background on the complete study: Peripheral blood samples were taken at initial diagnosis, before any treatment was given. A discovery cohort of around 98 patients, about 44 with Graves' ophthalmopathy and 57 with stable Graves' hyperthyroidism, was used to find distinguishing TCR V-J signatures. Whether ophthalmopathy could be predicted prospectively was tested in an independent validation cohort made up of roughly 19 hyperthyroidism patients plus 17 patients who later progressed to ophthalmopathy. The roughly 99 discovery patients were divided at random into training and test sets in a 7:3 ratio. Thyroid tissue and blood T-cell repertoires from about six Graves' hyperthyroidism patients were also compared in the study. Following sampling, methimazole starting at 30 mg daily was given to hyperthyroidism patients, and high-dose intravenous methylprednisolone was given to ophthalmopathy patients. TCR Vbeta CDR3 sequencing of some 140 peripheral blood samples (over 40 ophthalmopathy, about 75 hyperthyroidism and approximately 17 progressor patients) is reported in the paper.

Hyperthyroidism patients were aged 18 to 65 years and newly diagnosed, with disease duration of less than 2 months. Any patient with an uncontrolled infection, another autoimmune disease, pregnancy or lactation was excluded. Diagnoses relied on clinical symptoms, serum thyroxine and TRAb, thyroid ultrasound and orbital computed tomography. Blood from progressor patients was drawn when they were first diagnosed with hyperthyroidism, before any ophthalmopathy symptoms appeared. Ficoll-Paque density gradient centrifugation was used to isolate PBMCs from under 11 ml of fresh peripheral blood. Progressor patients were first diagnosed with Graves' hyperthyroidism and then developed ophthalmopathy during follow-up. Total RNA was extracted with Trizol reagent, and quality was checked on an Agilent 2100 Bioanalyzer. The TCR beta CDR3 regions were amplified from the RNA transcripts. For the first round of RT-PCR on the TCR CDR3, the HTBI primer set was used together with the Qiagen OneStep RT-PCR kit. Libraries were constructed in a second round of multiplex PCR, after which size selection and purification were carried out. Paired-end sequencing of the libraries was performed with 100 bp reads on an Illumina HiSeq2000. Regarding the original processing steps: SOAPnuke was used to process the raw data, throwing out any read that contained adapters or uncalled bases, had a mean Phred below 15, or lacked an exact constant-primer or identifier match. COPE v1.2.5 was used to merge the high-quality paired reads, and each unique nucleotide sequence was defined as a clonotype. MiTCR v1.1 was used to align clonotypes to the IMGT TRBV, TRBD and TRBJ reference segments. The analysis was restricted to V-J combinations with a frequency above 0.0001, which together covered just over 98% of the repertoires. A TCS score was defined as the ratio between F50 (clonal expansion) and ExV (chaos), using BLOSUM62-based TCRdist between CDR3 peptides within each V-J. Welch's t-statistics and random forest reduced roughly 500 V-J features to under 15, which were used in a naive Bayes classifier (R e1071). The raw public reads went through TCRdb reprocessing: fastp at Q25, MiXCR clone calling, in-frame beta chains kept. For every CDR3 protein sequence, its rows merge into one entry that carries the most common genes and DNA. The V and J calls and clone size come from TCRdb's table, not from the authors' own analysis. The sample table contains over 120,000 distinct CDR3 sequences; only one count was recorded for approximately 20% of them. The ten largest clonotypes hold more than 65% of the sample.

Points the paper makes about the study in general: A 13 V-J signature model separated ophthalmopathy from stable hyperthyroidism, with over 85% sensitivity and 81.08% specificity in cross-validation and 80%/75% in testing. Sample size was not statistically predetermined, and blinding of investigators to group allocation was not performed. In validation, the model predicted progression to ophthalmopathy a median of around 6.5 months before onset, with over 60% sensitivity and roughly 72% specificity. Blood samples also contained most of the expanded thyroid clonotypes (frequency above 0.001), which suggests that blood repertoires may reflect thyroid immune responses.

The sequence came from a woman aged 45-65 years with Graves' hyperthyroidism that later progressed to Graves' ophthalmopathy. The sequence is built from TRBV12-5 and TRBJ2-2, with a tentative D gene TRBD2 over 5 matching bases. The sequenced sample consisted of blood. The DNA sequence is as follows: TGTGCTAGTGCTTTACTGAACACCGGGGAGCTGCTTTTT. Translated, this gives CASALLNTGELLF.